The T cell receptor (beta chain) described here comes from a study of T cell repertoires in cytomegalovirus infection. Study at large: Use of recently identified HLA-C-restricted and well-studied HLA-B-restricted CMV epitopes was part of the study. Matching HLA type and CMV infection were both indicated by public TCR beta signatures. Study observations and caveats: It was HLA-C-restricted CMV-specific TCR beta clonotypes that dominated the response ex vivo. Using cumulative public TCR beta family frequency, the authors identified those who carried CMV together with the relevant HLA.

The V end lost 3 bases, the J end lost 4 bases, and 7 bases lay between the germline ends. This CDR3 has 12 residues. As concerns this clonotype: Its specificity is not known.

TCRdb fed the reads into MiXCR, producing one record per CDR3 protein. The sample has 700,000 to 900,000 distinct CDR3 sequences; roughly 29% are singletons. The chain joins TRBV12-3 or TRBV12-4 to TRBJ2-7; D gene ambiguous. This sample comprised cultured CD8+ T cells from PBMCs, obtained from culture after CMV antigen stimulation. This sequence originates from a human donor in good health (CMV status not recorded). Some clones in this sample may be carry-over from other donors' samples. The CDR3 loop is CASSFTEYEQYF. The DNA for the CDR3 is TGTGCCAGCAGTTTCACAGAATACGAGCAGTACTTC.